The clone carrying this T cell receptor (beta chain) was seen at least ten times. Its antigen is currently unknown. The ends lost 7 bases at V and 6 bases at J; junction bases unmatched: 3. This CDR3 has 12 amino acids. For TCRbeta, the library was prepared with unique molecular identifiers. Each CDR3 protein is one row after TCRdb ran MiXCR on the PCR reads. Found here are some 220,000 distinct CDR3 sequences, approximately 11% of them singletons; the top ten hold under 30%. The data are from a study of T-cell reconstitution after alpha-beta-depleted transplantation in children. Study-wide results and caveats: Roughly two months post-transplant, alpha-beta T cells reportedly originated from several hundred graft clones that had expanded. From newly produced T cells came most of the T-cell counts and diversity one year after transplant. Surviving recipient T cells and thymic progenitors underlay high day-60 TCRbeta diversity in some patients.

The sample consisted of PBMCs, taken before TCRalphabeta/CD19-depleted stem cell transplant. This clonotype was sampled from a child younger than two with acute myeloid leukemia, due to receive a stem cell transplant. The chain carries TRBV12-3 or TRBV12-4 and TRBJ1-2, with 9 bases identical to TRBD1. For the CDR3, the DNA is TGTGCCAGCACGCGGACAGGGGATGGCTACACCTTC. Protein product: CASTRTGDGYTF.